Listed below are T cell receptor beta chains from one sample, sequenced in a study of cytomegalovirus exposure and HLA in healthy donors. Assay used: immunoSEQ multiplex PCR; TCRdb lists only in-frame clones, some missing. This table has over 80,000 clones, roughly 80% appearing once. Sequences were obtained from PBMCs. These TCRs come from a man aged 30 to 45 in good health and CMV-seropositive. CDR3s include the opening cysteine and the closing phenylalanine or tryptophan. A D gene is named only where the DNA matches it firmly. Not all rows give a size; the values are once, few, many and, for expanded clones, a class.

TRBJ1-3 | NA | few | TRBV18 | TGTGCCAGCTCCCGGGACCGGGACACAGGAAACACCATATATTTT | CASSRDRDTGNTIYF
TRBJ1-2 | TRBD1 | NA | TRBV2 | TGTGCCAGCGGGGGCGAAGAGGGACAGATGTTCTATGGCTACACCTTC | CASGGEEGQMFYGYTF
TRBJ2-7 | NA | NA | TRBV2 | TGTGCCAGCAGTGGGCCGTCACACTACGAGCAGTACTTC | CASSGPSHYEQYF
TRBJ2-1 | TRBD2 | NA | TRBV11-2 | TGTGCCAGCAGCTTAGGTCGAATGGGGCTAGCGGGAAGCAATGAGCAGTTCTTC | CASSLGRMGLAGSNEQFF
TRBJ1-1 | TRBD1 | NA | TRBV18 | TGTGCCAGCTCACCACCCGGGACAGGGATCGGAACTGAAGCTTTCTTT | CASSPPGTGIGTEAFF
TRBJ2-3 | TRBD2 | NA | TRBV6-6 | TGTGCCAGCAGTTACTCGGGAGGGACCGGGGCGCAGTATTTT | CASSYSGGTGAQYF
TRBJ1-4 | NA | NA | TRBV28 | TGTGCCAGCAGTTGGGTTCTATTGAGGAGCGAAAAACTGTTTTTT | CASSWVLLRSEKLFF
TRBJ2-1 | TRBD2 | NA | TRBV10-1 | TGCGCCAGCAGTGAGCAGCCCAGCGGGAGGTCCGGTGAGCAGTTCTTC | CASSEQPSGRSGEQFF
TRBJ1-5 | TRBD1 | NA | TRBV4-3 | TGCGCCAGCAGCCAGACAGGGAATCAGCCCCAGCATTTT | CASSQTGNQPQHF
TRBJ2-5 | TRBD2 | NA | TRBV5-6 | TGTGCCAGCAGCGTAGGGACTAGCGGGAGCCTCCAAAAGACCCAGTACTTC | CASSVGTSGSLQKTQYF
TRBJ2-1 | TRBD2 | NA | TRBV14 | TGTGCCAGCAGCCAAGATCCAAGCGGGAGATACAATGAGCAGTTCTTC | CASSQDPSGRYNEQFF
TRBJ2-2 | TRBD2 | NA | TRBV7-2 | TGTGCCAGCAGTCGGACTAGCGGGGCCCGGGGCGGGGAGCTGTTTTTT | CASSRTSGARGGELFF
TRBJ2-5 | TRBD2 | NA | TRBV28 | TGTGCCAGCAGGGGACTAGCGGGACAAGAGACCCAGTACTTC | CASRGLAGQETQYF
TRBJ1-5 | NA | NA | TRBV10-3 | TGTGCCATCAGTGATAGAATATATCAGCCCCAGCATTTT | CAISDRIYQPQHF
TRBJ1-1 | TRBD1 | few | TRBV4-1 | TGCGCCAGCAGCCCACTCCGGACAGGGGCTAAAGCTTTCTTT | CASSPLRTGAKAFF
TRBJ2-7 | NA | NA | TRBV7-2 | TGTGCCAGCAGCTTAGTTGGGGGGAGCTCCTACGAGCAGTACTTC | CASSLVGGSSYEQYF
TRBJ1-5 | NA | NA | TRBV18 | TGTGCCAGCTCACCACTGCAGAATAGCAATCAGCCCCAGCATTTT | CASSPLQNSNQPQHF
TRBJ1-6 | NA | NA | TRBV5-1 | TGCGCCAGCAGCTTGGAGGGACACCGTTTGAGCTCCTATAATTCACCCCTCCACTTT | CASSLEGHRLSSYNSPLHF
TRBJ2-1 | TRBD1 | NA | TRBV28 | TGTGCCAGCAGTTTCCCTGACAGGGGCTCCTACAATGAGCAGTTCTTC | CASSFPDRGSYNEQFF
TRBJ1-5 | NA | NA | TRBV21-1 | TGTGCCAGCAGCAAATCCGGGGGGCGGCCCGTGGGCAATCAGCCCCAGCATTTT | CASSKSGGRPVGNQPQHF
TRBJ1-6 | TRBD1 | NA | TRBV27 | TGTGCCAGCAGTAGGGACAGGAGCTCCTATAATTCACCCCTCCACTTT | CASSRDRSSYNSPLHF
TRBJ2-7 | TRBD2 | NA | TRBV9 | TGTGCCAGCAGCGTAGATGTGGGAGGGCCCTACGAGCAGTACTTC | CASSVDVGGPYEQYF
TRBJ2-5 | NA | NA | TRBV27 | TGTGCCCAGGCCCCCCGAGACCAAGAGACCCAGTACTTC | CAQAPRDQETQYF
TRBJ2-1 | NA | NA | TRBV12-5 | TGTGCTAGTGGTCCGGACTCCCCCTACAATGAGCAGTTCTTC | CASGPDSPYNEQFF
TRBJ2-1 | TRBD2 | once | TRBV6-1 | TGTGCCAGCAGTGAAGTAACTAGCGCCTACAATGAGCAGTTCTTC | CASSEVTSAYNEQFF
TRBJ2-1 | NA | NA | TRBV5-1 | TGCGCCAGCAGCTTGTCGACTTCCTACAATGAGCAGTTCTTC | CASSLSTSYNEQFF
TRBJ2-3 | TRBD2 | NA | TRBV9 | TGTGCCAGCAGCGTAAGGGCGGGAGGTAGCACAGATACGCAGTATTTT | CASSVRAGGSTDTQYF
TRBJ2-1 | TRBD2 | once | TRBV6-5 | TGTGCCAGCGGCACTAGCGGGAGACGCGATGAGCAGTTCTTC | CASGTSGRRDEQFF
TRBJ2-7 | TRBD2 | NA | TRBV7-2 | TGTGCCAGCAGCTTAGGGGGACTAGCGGATTACGAGCAGTACTTC | CASSLGGLADYEQYF
TRBJ1-4 | NA | NA | TRBV4-1 | TGCGCCAGCAGTCCTGAGGGTCTAAGGGAAAAACTGTTTTTT | CASSPEGLREKLFF
TRBJ2-5 | TRBD1 | NA | TRBV19 | TGTGCCAGTAGTAGATTCCGGGACAGGGGGCGTCAAGAGACCCAGTACTTC | CASSRFRDRGRQETQYF
TRBJ2-7 | NA | NA | TRBV2 | TGTGCCAGCAGCCTCAGGGGCCTGGACGAGCAGTACTTC | CASSLRGLDEQYF
TRBJ2-2 | TRBD2 | NA | TRBV27 | TGTGCCAGCAGCAGGACGGGGGGGACCGGGGAGCTGTTTTTT | CASSRTGGTGELFF
TRBJ2-1 | NA | NA | TRBV28 | TGTGCCAGCAGTTTAATGGGGCAGCAGTTCTTC | CASSLMGQQFF
TRBJ2-1 | NA | NA | TRBV2 | TGTGCCAGCAGTGATTGGGCTTACAATGAGCAGTTCTTC | CASSDWAYNEQFF
TRBJ2-5 | TRBD1 | NA | TRBV6-5 | TGTGCCAGTACTACAGGGGAAGAGACCCAGTACTTC | CASTTGEETQYF
TRBJ2-1 | NA | once | TRBV5-1 | TGCGCCAGCACCCGTAGCGGCAATGAGCAGTTCTTC | CASTRSGNEQFF
TRBJ1-2 | TRBD1 | NA | TRBV9 | TGTGCCAGCAGCTCGGATAGACTTAAGGGACAGTCTATGAATGGCTACACCTTC | CASSSDRLKGQSMNGYTF
TRBJ1-5 | NA | NA | TRBV5-8 | TGTGCCAGCAGCTTGTTTATAGGGGACATAGGTCAGCCCCAGCATTTT | CASSLFIGDIGQPQHF